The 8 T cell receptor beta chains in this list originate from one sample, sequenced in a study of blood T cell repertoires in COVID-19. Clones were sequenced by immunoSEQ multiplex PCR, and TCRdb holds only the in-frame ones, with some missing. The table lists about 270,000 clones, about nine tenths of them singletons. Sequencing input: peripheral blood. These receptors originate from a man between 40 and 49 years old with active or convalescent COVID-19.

The chain's CDR3 is CASTGGSVNTEAFF. The CDR3 coding sequence is TGTGCCAGCACCGGTGGAAGCGTGAACACTGAAGCTTTCTTT. The rearrangement uses TRBV11-3 and TRBJ1-1; D not certain. The V end was cut by 7 bases, the J end by 0 bases, with 12 bases between. Germline lookup yields CDR1 SGHNT and CDR2 YENEEA. The length of the CDR3 is 14 residues.

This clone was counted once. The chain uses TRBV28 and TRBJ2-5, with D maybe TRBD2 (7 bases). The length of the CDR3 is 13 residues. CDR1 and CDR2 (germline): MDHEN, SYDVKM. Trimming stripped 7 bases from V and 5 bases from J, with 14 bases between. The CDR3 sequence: CASMSGRGETQYF. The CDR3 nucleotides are TGTGCCAGCATGTCAGGGAGGGGGGAGACCCAGTACTTC.

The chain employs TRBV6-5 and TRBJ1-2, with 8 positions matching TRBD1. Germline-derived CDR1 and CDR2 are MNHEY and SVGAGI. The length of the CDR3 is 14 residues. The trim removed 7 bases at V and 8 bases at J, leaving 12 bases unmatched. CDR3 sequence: CASTGDRRLQGYTF. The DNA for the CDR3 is TGTGCCAGCACCGGGGACAGGAGGTTGCAGGGCTACACCTTC.

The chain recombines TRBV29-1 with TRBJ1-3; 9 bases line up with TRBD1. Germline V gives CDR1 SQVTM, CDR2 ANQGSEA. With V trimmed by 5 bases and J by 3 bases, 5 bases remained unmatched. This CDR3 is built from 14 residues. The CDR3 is CSVLQGAYGNTIYF. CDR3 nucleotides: TGCAGCGTTTTACAGGGGGCGTATGGAAACACCATATATTTT.

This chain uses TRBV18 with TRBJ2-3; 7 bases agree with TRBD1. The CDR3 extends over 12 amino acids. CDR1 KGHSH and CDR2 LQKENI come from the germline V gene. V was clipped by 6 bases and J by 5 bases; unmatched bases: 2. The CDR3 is CASSGDRDTQYF. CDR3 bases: TGTGCCAGCTCGGGGGACAGAGATACGCAGTATTTT.

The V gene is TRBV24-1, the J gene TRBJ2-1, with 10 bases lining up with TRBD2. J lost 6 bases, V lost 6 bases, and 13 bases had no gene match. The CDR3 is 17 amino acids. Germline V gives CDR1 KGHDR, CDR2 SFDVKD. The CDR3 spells CATSHRIKAGGPNEQFF. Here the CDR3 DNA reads TGTGCCACCAGTCACAGAATAAAAGCGGGAGGGCCCAATGAGCAGTTCTTC.

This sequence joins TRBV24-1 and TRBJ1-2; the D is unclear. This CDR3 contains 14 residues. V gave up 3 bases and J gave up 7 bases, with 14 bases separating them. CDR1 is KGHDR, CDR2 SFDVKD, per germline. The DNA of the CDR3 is TGTGCCACCAGTGATCGCGCGGTCCCTGGTGGCTACACCTTC. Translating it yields CATSDRAVPGGYTF.

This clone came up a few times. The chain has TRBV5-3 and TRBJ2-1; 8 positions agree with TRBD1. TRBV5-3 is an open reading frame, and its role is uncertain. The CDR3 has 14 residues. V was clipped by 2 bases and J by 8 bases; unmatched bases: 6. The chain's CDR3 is CARSLTDRGDEQFF. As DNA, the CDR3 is TGTGCCAGAAGCTTAACCGACAGGGGCGATGAGCAGTTCTTC.